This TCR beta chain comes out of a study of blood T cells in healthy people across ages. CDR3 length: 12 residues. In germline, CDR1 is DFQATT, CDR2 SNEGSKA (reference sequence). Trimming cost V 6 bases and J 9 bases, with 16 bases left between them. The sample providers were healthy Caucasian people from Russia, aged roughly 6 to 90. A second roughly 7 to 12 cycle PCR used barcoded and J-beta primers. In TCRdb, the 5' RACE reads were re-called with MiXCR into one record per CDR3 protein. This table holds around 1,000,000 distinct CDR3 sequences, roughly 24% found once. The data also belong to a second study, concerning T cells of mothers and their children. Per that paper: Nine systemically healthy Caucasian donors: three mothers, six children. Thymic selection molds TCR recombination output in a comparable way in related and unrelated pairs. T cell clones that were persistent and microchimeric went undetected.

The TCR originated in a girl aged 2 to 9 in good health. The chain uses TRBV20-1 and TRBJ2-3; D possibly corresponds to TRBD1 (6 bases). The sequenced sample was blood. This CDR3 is CSALDRVDTQYF. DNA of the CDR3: TGCAGTGCACTGGACAGAGTGGACACGCAGTATTTT.